The rows below give T cell receptor beta chains drawn from one sample of a study of technical replicates of blood from a few donors. The assay was immunoSEQ multiplex PCR, and TCRdb's table has in-frame clones only and misses some. The repertoire holds 80,000 to 100,000 clones, with about 96% as singletons. Material for sequencing was T cells isolated from PBMCs. The receptor set was obtained from a human donor in good health. The CDR3 runs from the conserved cysteine through the conserved F or W. Fields, in order: J gene, V gene, clone size, D gene, CDR3 protein, CDR3 DNA. D genes are given only for firm matches. Clone size is shown for a subset of rows, as once, few, many or a class of expanded clone.

>TRBJ2-1|TRBV19|.|TRBD2
CAGATSGSDEQFF
TGTGCCGGGGCGACTAGCGGGAGTGATGAGCAGTTCTTC
>TRBJ1-5|TRBV7-8|.|TRBD1
CASSLTPGQGRPQHF
TGTGCCAGCAGCTTAACTCCGGGACAGGGCCGGCCCCAGCATTTT
>TRBJ2-1|TRBV7-5|.|.
CVRSLGDPLGGRANEQFF
TGTGTCAGAAGCTTAGGCGACCCCTTGGGCGGGAGGGCCAATGAGCAGTTCTTC
>TRBJ2-6|TRBV5-4|.|.
CASSFGARNSGANVLTF
TGTGCCAGCAGCTTTGGGGCAAGGAACTCTGGGGCCAACGTCCTGACTTTC
>TRBJ2-1|TRBV4-1|.|.
CASSPGASSYNEQFF
TGCGCCAGCAGCCCAGGGGCTAGCTCCTACAATGAGCAGTTCTTC
>TRBJ1-1|TRBV18|.|.
CASSPPQTRGTEAFF
TGTGCCAGCTCACCACCTCAAACTCGGGGAACTGAAGCTTTCTTT
>TRBJ2-1|TRBV2|once|TRBD1
CASSWDREVIGGNEQFF
TGTGCCAGCAGTTGGGACAGGGAGGTTATTGGGGGCAATGAGCAGTTCTTC
>TRBJ2-7|TRBV20-1|.|.
CSASSSGEQYF
TGCAGTGCTTCTAGCTCCGGGGAGCAGTACTTC
>TRBJ1-2|TRBV7-9|.|.
CASSPQVFYGYTF
TGTGCCAGCAGCCCACAGGTATTCTATGGCTACACCTTC
>TRBJ2-6|TRBV7-9|.|TRBD1
CASRTWTGEGAGANVLTF
TGTGCCAGCCGCACTTGGACAGGGGAAGGGGCTGGGGCCAACGTCCTGACTTTC
>TRBJ1-1|TRBV28|.|.
CASSTASMNTEAFF
TGTGCCAGCAGTACAGCCTCCATGAACACTGAAGCTTTCTTT
>TRBJ2-1|TRBV5-6|.|.
CASSFPYNEQFF
TGTGCCAGCAGCTTCCCGTACAATGAGCAGTTCTTC
>TRBJ2-7|TRBV29-1|.|.
CSVEAGAASSYEQYF
TGCAGCGTTGAAGCTGGGGCAGCTAGCTCCTACGAGCAGTACTTC
>TRBJ2-3|TRBV6-1|.|TRBD1
CATQEGDRGADTQYF
TGTGCCACCCAAGAAGGGGACAGGGGAGCAGATACGCAGTATTTT
>TRBJ2-7|TRBV7-2|.|TRBD1
CASNRDRREYEQYF
TGTGCCAGCAACCGGGACAGGAGGGAGTACGAGCAGTACTTC
>TRBJ2-3|TRBV5-1|.|TRBD2
CASSFRSGSGSTDTQYF
TGCGCCAGCAGCTTCCGATCGGGCAGCGGGAGTACAGATACGCAGTATTTT
>TRBJ2-7|TRBV27|once|.
CASSSRDSFNAYEQYF
TGTGCCAGCAGTTCACGGGACTCCTTTAACGCCTACGAGCAGTACTTC
>TRBJ1-5|TRBV6-5|.|.
CASSNSQGSNQPQHF
TGTGCCAGCAGCAACTCACAGGGAAGCAATCAGCCCCAGCATTTT
>TRBJ2-7|TRBV25-1|.|.
CASSERGRPDYEQYF
TGTGCCAGCAGTGAGCGGGGGCGCCCCGACTACGAGCAGTACTTC
>TRBJ2-3|TRBV30|.|.
CAWSPYTDTQYF
TGTGCCTGGAGTCCCTACACAGATACGCAGTATTTT
>TRBJ1-1|TRBV5-4|once|TRBD1
CASNKQGSVTEAFF
TGTGCCAGCAATAAACAGGGGTCTGTCACTGAAGCTTTCTTT
>TRBJ2-7|TRBV19|.|TRBD2
CATNRAGYSYEQYF
TGTGCCACCAACAGAGCGGGGTACTCCTACGAGCAGTACTTC
>TRBJ2-4|TRBV19|.|TRBD1
CASSMGRTGQYF
TGTGCCAGTAGTATGGGCAGGACAGGGCAGTACTTC
>TRBJ2-7|TRBV5-4|.|.
CASSSGENYEQYF
TGTGCCAGCAGCTCAGGGGAAAACTACGAGCAGTACTTC
>TRBJ2-3|TRBV4-1|.|.
CASSQDYTPSTDTQYF
TGCGCCAGCAGCCAAGATTACACGCCTAGCACAGATACGCAGTATTTT
>TRBJ1-6|TRBV9|.|TRBD1
CASRPDRGSYNSPLHF
TGTGCCAGCAGACCAGACAGGGGCTCCTATAATTCACCCCTCCACTTT
>TRBJ1-1|TRBV7-8|.|.
CASSVILGGTEAFF
TGTGCCAGCAGCGTAATACTTGGAGGCACTGAAGCTTTCTTT
>TRBJ1-1|TRBV9|once|.
CASSGTGKVNTEAFF
TGTGCCAGCAGCGGCACAGGGAAAGTGAACACTGAAGCTTTCTTT
>TRBJ1-3|TRBV13|.|.
CASSLWDTSSGNTIYF
TGTGCCAGCAGCTTATGGGACACGAGCTCTGGAAACACCATATATTTT
>TRBJ1-1|TRBV28|.|TRBD1
CASSSPGGQGNTEAFF
TGTGCCAGCAGTTCCCCTGGGGGACAGGGGAACACTGAAGCTTTCTTT
>TRBJ1-2|TRBV9|.|TRBD1
CASSARDRDRGRVDYGYTF
TGTGCCAGCAGCGCAAGAGACCGGGACAGGGGAAGGGTGGACTATGGCTACACCTTC
>TRBJ2-3|TRBV6-4|.|.
CASRASSTDTQYF
TGTGCCAGCAGGGCTTCTAGCACAGATACGCAGTATTTT
>TRBJ2-2|TRBV11-2|.|TRBD1
CASSVRTGEVVITGELFF
TGTGCCAGCAGCGTTCGGACAGGGGAGGTTGTTATCACCGGGGAGCTGTTTTTT
>TRBJ2-3|TRBV11-2|.|.
CASSSVRGATYNTQYF
TGTGCCAGCAGTTCCGTCAGGGGGGCGACTTATAATACGCAGTATTTT
>TRBJ2-3|TRBV30|.|TRBD2
CAWSRGGAVDTQYF
TGTGCCTGGAGTCGGGGGGGGGCCGTAGATACGCAGTATTTT
>TRBJ2-5|TRBV28|few|.
CASSLRTLGETQYF
TGTGCCAGCAGTTTAAGAACCCTCGGGGAGACCCAGTACTTC
>TRBJ2-7|TRBV5-4|.|TRBD2
CASSFGGGSYEQYF
TGTGCCAGCAGCTTTGGCGGGGGATCCTACGAGCAGTACTTC
>TRBJ1-2|TRBV28|.|.
CASSFSWTEPKAGYGYTF
TGTGCCAGCAGTTTTTCTTGGACAGAACCAAAAGCAGGGTATGGCTACACCTTC
>TRBJ2-6|TRBV2|.|.
CASIKESGANVLTF
TGTGCCAGCATAAAGGAGTCTGGGGCCAACGTCCTGACTTTC
>TRBJ1-5|TRBV19|.|TRBD1
CASSIADRDNQPQHF
TGTGCCAGTAGTATCGCGGACAGGGACAATCAGCCCCAGCATTTT
>TRBJ2-7|TRBV6-1|.|TRBD1
CASSAGQASSYGQYF
TGTGCCAGCAGTGCGGGACAGGCTTCCTCCTACGGGCAGTACTTC
>TRBJ1-2|TRBV6-1|.|TRBD1
CASSEMGTGVNYGYTF
TGTGCCAGCAGTGAAATGGGGACAGGGGTTAACTATGGCTACACCTTC
>TRBJ1-2|TRBV30|.|.
CAWTLSGKTF
TGTGCCTGGACCCTATCGGGGAAAACCTTC
>TRBJ2-3|TRBV5-8|.|.
CASSLGGGRADTQYF
TGTGCCAGCAGCCTGGGCGGTGGCCGGGCAGATACGCAGTATTTT
>TRBJ2-7|TRBV5-1|.|TRBD2
CASGKEWREGLRSYEQYF
TGCGCCAGCGGAAAAGAGTGGCGGGAGGGACTGAGGTCCTACGAGCAGTACTTC
>TRBJ2-7|TRBV11-2|.|.
CASSLRWEPTYEQYF
TGTGCCAGCAGCCTTAGGTGGGAGCCAACCTACGAGCAGTACTTC
>TRBJ2-1|TRBV28|.|.
CATRPSPGLYNEQFF
TGTGCCACCAGACCGTCTCCGGGACTTTACAATGAGCAGTTCTTC
>TRBJ2-7|TRBV10-3|.|TRBD2
CAATETSGNVQYF
TGTGCCGCCACTGAGACTAGCGGGAATGTGCAGTACTTC
>TRBJ2-7|TRBV28|.|TRBD1
CASSPSDRGRYEQYF
TGTGCCAGCAGTCCCTCGGACAGGGGCCGCTACGAGCAGTACTTC
>TRBJ2-1|TRBV13|.|.
CASSLGRLTLPHEQFF
TGTGCCAGCAGCTTAGGCCGATTGACTTTACCCCATGAGCAGTTCTTC
>TRBJ2-5|TRBV5-1|.|TRBD2
CASSLGLAGGYKETQYF
TGCGCCAGCAGCTTGGGACTAGCGGGGGGTTATAAAGAGACCCAGTACTTC